This T cell receptor (beta chain) was captured by sequencing in a study of CXCR3-negative and CXCR3-positive naive CD8 T cells. To note about this clonotype: Its matching antigen is unknown.

Researchers prepared the TRB cDNA libraries using 5' RACE with UMI labels. TCRdb re-called the 5' RACE reads; every CDR3 protein appears as one record, without DNA. Its listing shows 45,000 to 55,000 distinct CDR3 sequences. The CDR3 runs to 16 residues. Germline V gene lookup returns CDR1 DFQATT and CDR2 SNEGSKA (reference sequence). Overall study results and limits: The naive subsets expressed comparable surface CD5, and the authors inferred TCR strength from TRB CDR3 properties.

Sequencing input: memory CD8+ T cells from blood. This rearrangement joins TRBV20-1 to TRBJ2-2; TCRdb's assignment of TRBD1 cannot be checked, as there is no DNA. This clonotype originated in a human donor in good health. Some clones in this sample may be carry-over from other donors' samples. CDR3 in amino acids: CSAHLTRGGTTGELFF.